This T cell receptor (beta chain) was identified in a study of T cells after yellow fever vaccination. This CDR3 comprises 13 residues. Germline CDR1 WNHNN, CDR2 SYGVQD (reference sequence). The V gene lost 1 base and the J gene lost 5 bases, with 6 bases spanning the gap. TCRdb fed the 5' RACE reads into MiXCR, producing one record per CDR3 protein. The sample consists of some 550,000 distinct CDR3 sequences, over 15% of them appearing once. The sample in question was PBMCs, obtained 15 days after the yellow fever booster vaccination. The J gene is TRBJ2-1, the V gene TRBV10-1; D unclear. The receptor was isolated from a man under 40 who received the YFV17D yellow fever vaccine. Written as DNA, the CDR3 is TGCGCCAGCAGTGAGTATATGGACAATGAGCAGTTCTTC. Protein product: CASSEYMDNEQFF.